This TCR beta chain was retrieved from a study of T-cell memory formation after mild COVID-19. Study results and caveats: Contracting clones from day 15 to 85 had balanced CD4/CD8; later expanders favoured CD4+.

TCRdb re-called the 5' RACE reads with MiXCR, one entry per CDR3 protein. In the table there are 200,000 to 250,000 distinct CDR3 sequences, around 8.8% of which are singletons. This clonotype was counted between two and nine times. Its antigen is still unknown. Trimming took 3 bases from V and 7 from J, leaving 15 bases between them. This CDR3 spans 14 amino acids. Germline lookup yields CDR1 SGHVS and CDR2 FQNEAQ. The clonotype was recovered from a man aged 18 to 29 who had mild COVID-19 (a few samples of this study predate the infection). Cell type and time point are not known. The V call is TRBV7-8, the J call TRBJ2-5; D unresolved. Sequencing used PBMCs or a T cell subset sorted from them (not recorded which). CDR3 amino acids: CASSFQTKRTTQYF. CDR3 in DNA: TGTGCCAGCAGCTTTCAGACAAAAAGGACGACCCAGTACTTC.